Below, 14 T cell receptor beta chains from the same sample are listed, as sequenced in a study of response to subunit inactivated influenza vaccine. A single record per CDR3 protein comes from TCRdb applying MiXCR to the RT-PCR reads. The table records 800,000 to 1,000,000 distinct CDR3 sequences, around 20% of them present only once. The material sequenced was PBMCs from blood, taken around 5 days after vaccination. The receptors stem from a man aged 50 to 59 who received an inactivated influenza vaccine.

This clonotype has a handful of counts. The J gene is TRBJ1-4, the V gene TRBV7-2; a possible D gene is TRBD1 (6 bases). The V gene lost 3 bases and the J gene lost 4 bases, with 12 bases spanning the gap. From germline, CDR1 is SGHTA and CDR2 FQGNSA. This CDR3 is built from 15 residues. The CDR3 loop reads CASSFQGYDNEKLFF. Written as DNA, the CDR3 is TGTGCCAGCAGCTTTCAGGGGTATGATAATGAAAAACTGTTTTTT.

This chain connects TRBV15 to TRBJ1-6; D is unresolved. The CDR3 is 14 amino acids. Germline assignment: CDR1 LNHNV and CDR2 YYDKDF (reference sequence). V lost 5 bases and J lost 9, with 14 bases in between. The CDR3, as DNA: TGTGCCACCAGCCGTGGGTTACGAAGTTCACCCCTCCACTTT. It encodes CATSRGLRSSPLHF.

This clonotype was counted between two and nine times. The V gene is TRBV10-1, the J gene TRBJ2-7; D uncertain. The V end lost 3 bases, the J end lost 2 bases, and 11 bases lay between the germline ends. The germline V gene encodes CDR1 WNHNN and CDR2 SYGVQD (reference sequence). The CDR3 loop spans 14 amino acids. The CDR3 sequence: CASSDIVTPYEQYF. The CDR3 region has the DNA TGCGCCAGCAGTGACATCGTAACACCCTACGAGCAGTACTTC.

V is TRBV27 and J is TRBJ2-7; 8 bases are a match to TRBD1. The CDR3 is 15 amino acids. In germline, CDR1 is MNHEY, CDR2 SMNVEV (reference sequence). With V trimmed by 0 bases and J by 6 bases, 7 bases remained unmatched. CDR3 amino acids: CASSLSGWTGSEQYF. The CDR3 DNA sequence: TGTGCCAGCAGTTTATCAGGGTGGACAGGGTCCGAGCAGTACTTC.

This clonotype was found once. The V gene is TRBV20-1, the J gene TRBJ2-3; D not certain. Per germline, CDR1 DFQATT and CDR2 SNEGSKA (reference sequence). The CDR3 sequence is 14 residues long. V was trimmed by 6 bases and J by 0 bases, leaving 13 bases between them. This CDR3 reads CSAAFADSTDTQYF. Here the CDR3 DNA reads TGCAGTGCGGCCTTCGCGGATAGCACAGATACGCAGTATTTT.

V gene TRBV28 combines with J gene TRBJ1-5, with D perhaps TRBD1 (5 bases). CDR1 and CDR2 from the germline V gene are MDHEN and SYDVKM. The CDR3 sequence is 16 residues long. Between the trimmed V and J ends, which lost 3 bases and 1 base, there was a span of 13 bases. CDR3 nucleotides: TGTGCCAGCAGTTTTGACAGCCCGACGAGCAATCAGCCCCAGCATTTT. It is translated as CASSFDSPTSNQPQHF.

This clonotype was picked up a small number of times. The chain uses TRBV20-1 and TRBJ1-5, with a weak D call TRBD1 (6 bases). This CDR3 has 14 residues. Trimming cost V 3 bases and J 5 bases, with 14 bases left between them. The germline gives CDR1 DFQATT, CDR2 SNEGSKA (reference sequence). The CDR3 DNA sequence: TGCAGTGCTAGCCCCGGACAGCTAGATCAGCCCCAGCATTTT. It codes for CSASPGQLDQPQHF.

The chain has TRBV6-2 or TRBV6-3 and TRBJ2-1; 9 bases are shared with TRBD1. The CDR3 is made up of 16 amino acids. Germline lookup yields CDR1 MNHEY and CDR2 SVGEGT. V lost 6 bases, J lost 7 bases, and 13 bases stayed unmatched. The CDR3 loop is CASRRQGGDLRNEQFF. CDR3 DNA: TGTGCCAGCAGGCGACAGGGGGGCGACCTGAGGAATGAGCAGTTCTTC.

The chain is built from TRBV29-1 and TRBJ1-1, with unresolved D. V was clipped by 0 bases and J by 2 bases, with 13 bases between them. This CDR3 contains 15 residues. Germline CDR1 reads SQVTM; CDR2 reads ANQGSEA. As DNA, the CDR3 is TGCAGCGTTGAAGATTGGAACGAATTTAACACTGAAGCTTTCTTT. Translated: CSVEDWNEFNTEAFF.

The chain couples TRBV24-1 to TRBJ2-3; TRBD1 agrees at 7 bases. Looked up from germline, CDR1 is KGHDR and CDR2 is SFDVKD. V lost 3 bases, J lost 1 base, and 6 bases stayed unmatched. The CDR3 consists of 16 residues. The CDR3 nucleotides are TGTGCCACCAGTGATCTCTCCGGGACAGGCACAGATACGCAGTATTTT. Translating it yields CATSDLSGTGTDTQYF.

CDR3 in amino acids: CASSLTAEQETQYF. In DNA, the CDR3 is TGTGCCAGCAGTTTAACGGCGGAACAAGAGACCCAGTACTTC. The J gene is TRBJ2-5, the V gene TRBV28; D is ambiguous. Trimming stripped 2 bases from V and 2 bases from J, with 9 bases between. The CDR3 sequence is 14 residues long. In germline, CDR1 is MDHEN, CDR2 SYDVKM.

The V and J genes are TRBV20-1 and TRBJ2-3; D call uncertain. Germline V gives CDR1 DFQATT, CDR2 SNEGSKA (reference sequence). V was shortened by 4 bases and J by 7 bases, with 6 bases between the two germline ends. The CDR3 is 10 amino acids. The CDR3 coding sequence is TGCAGTGCTACCCATAATACGCAGTATTTT. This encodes CSATHNTQYF.

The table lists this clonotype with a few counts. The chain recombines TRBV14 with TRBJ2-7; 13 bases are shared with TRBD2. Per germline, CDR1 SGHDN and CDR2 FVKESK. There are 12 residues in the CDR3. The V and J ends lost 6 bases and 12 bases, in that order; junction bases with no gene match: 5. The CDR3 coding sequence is TGTGCCAGCAGTCGACTAGCGGGAGGAACGTACTTC. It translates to CASSRLAGGTYF.

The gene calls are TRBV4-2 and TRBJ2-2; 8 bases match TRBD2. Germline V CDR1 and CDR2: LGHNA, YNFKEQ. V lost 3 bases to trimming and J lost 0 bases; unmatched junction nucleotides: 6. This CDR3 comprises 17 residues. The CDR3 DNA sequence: TGTGCCAGCAGCCACGATTTACTAGCGGCGAACACCGGGGAGCTGTTTTTT. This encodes CASSHDLLAANTGELFF.